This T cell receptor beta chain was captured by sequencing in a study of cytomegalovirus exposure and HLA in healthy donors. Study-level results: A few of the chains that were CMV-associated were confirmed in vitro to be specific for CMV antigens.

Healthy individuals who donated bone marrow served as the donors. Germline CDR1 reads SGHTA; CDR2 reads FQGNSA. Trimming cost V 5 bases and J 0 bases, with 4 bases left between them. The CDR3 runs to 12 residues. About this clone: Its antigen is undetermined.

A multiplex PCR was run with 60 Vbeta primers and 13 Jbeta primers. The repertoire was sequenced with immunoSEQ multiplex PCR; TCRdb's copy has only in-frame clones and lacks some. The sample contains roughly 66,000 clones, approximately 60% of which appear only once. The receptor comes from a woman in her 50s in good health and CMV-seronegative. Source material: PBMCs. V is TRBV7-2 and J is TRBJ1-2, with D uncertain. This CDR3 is CASSPTNYGYTF. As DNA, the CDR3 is TGTGCCAGCAGCCCCACTAACTATGGCTACACCTTC.